A single sample is the source of the 6 T cell receptor beta chains below, sequenced in a study of blood T cell repertoires in COVID-19. The assay was immunoSEQ multiplex PCR, and TCRdb's table has in-frame clones only and misses some. The repertoire holds roughly 13,000 clones, with roughly 87% as singletons. Sequencing input: peripheral blood. These receptors all stem from a human donor in a cohort sampled during active COVID-19.

This clone has a single count. The V gene is TRBV19, the J gene TRBJ2-1, with TRBD2 matching over 9 bases. The V gene end was trimmed by 10 bases and the J gene end by 4 bases; junction bases not matched to a gene: 17. The germline gives CDR1 LNHDA, CDR2 SQIVND (reference sequence). CDR3 length: 17 residues. CDR3 in amino acids: CATASGTTPIPYNEQFF. CDR3 nucleotide sequence: TGTGCCACTGCTAGCGGGACCACACCTATTCCATACAATGAGCAGTTCTTC.

V is TRBV3-1 (or the pseudogene TRBV3-2) and J is TRBJ1-3; 8 positions agree with TRBD1. The J segment lost 2 bases and the V segment lost 6 bases, leaving 6 bases of the junction unmatched. The V gene's germline CDR1 is LGHDT and CDR2 YNNKEL (reference sequence). The CDR3 runs to 15 residues. DNA for the CDR3: TGTGCCAGCAGACGTGACAGGGGAACTGGAAACACCATATATTTT. It codes for CASRRDRGTGNTIYF.

The V and J genes are TRBV7-2 and TRBJ1-6; tentatively, D is TRBD1 (6 bases). This CDR3 contains 14 residues. V lost 1 base and J 5 bases, leaving 6 bases between the germline ends. Germline CDR1 reads SGHTA; CDR2 reads FQGNSA. Here the CDR3 reads CASSLGTDNSPLHF. The CDR3 DNA reads as TGTGCCAGCAGCTTAGGGACAGATAATTCACCCCTCCACTTT. The full variable domain, completed using reference TRBV7-2 and TRBJ1-6, is GAGVSQSPSNKVTEKGKDVELRCDPISGHTALYWYRQSLGQGLEFLIYFQGNSAPDKSGLPSDRFSAERTGGSVSTLTIQRTQQEDSAVYLCASSLGTDNSPLHFGNGTRLTVT.

The chain employs TRBV3-1 (or the pseudogene TRBV3-2) and TRBJ2-1; the D gene is possibly TRBD2 (5 bases). Germline CDR1 reads LGHDT; CDR2 reads YNNKEL (reference sequence). V dropped 2 bases and J dropped 3 bases, with 11 bases sitting between them. The CDR3 contains 15 residues. CDR3 coding DNA: TGTGCCAGCAGCCAAACTCAGACTATCTACAATGAGCAGTTCTTC. Its translation is CASSQTQTIYNEQFF.

This chain links TRBV9 with TRBJ1-3; D gene uncertain. CDR1 SGDLS and CDR2 YYNGEE come from the germline V gene. V lost 3 bases and J 2 bases, leaving 9 bases between the germline ends. The CDR3 is 14 residues long. The CDR3 protein is CASSEEVTGNTIYF. As DNA, the CDR3 is TGTGCCAGCAGCGAGGAGGTGACTGGAAACACCATATATTTT.

This chain joins TRBV2 and TRBJ1-2; D is perhaps TRBD1 (6 bases). Trimming left V 0 bases short and J 3 bases short, with 11 bases between. CDR3 size: 15 residues. The germline CDR1 and CDR2 sequences are SNHLY and FYNNEI. The CDR3 DNA follows: TGTGCCAGCAGTGAAGCTGAGGGACAAGACTATGGCTACACCTTC. Protein: CASSEAEGQDYGYTF.